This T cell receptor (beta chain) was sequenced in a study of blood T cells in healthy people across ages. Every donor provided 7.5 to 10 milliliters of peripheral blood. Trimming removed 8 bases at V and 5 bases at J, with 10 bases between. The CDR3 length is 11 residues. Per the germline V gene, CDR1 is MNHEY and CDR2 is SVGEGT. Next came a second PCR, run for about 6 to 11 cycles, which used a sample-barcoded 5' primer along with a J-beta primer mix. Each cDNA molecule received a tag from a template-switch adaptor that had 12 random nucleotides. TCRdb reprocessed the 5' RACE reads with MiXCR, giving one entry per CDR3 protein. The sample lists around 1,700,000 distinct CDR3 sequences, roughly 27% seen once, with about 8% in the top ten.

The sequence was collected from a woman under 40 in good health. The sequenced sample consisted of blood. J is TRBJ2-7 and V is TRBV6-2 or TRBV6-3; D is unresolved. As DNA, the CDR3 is TGTGCCAGCTCCCGAAACGACGAGCAGTACTTC. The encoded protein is CASSRNDEQYF.